This T cell receptor beta chain was sequenced for a study of OX40 agonist ivuxolimab in advanced cancers. Turning to the study itself: At under 85% male, the cohort had a mean age of approximately 60 years, ranging from about 20 to 80.

Sequencing was performed with immunoSEQ multiplex PCR; in TCRdb, only in-frame clones are kept and a portion is missing. The repertoire consists of roughly 97,000 clones, with approximately 87% occurring once and the leading ten covering over 4.5%. The cohort excluded patients with autoimmune disease history or systemic immunosuppression. General study points: In a subset of nonresponders, normalized T-cell clonal expansion was also low. Among T cells, CD8+ cells averaged more expanded clones than CD4+ cells.

About this clone itself: Its specificity is unknown.

The input for sequencing was CD4+ or CD8+ T cells sorted from blood, taken in a trial of the OX40 agonist ivuxolimab. The sequence came from an adult with an advanced solid tumor such as melanoma, head and neck, liver or kidney cancer.

The CDR3 bases are TGTGCCAGCAGCAAGACAGGGGCGCTAACCTACGAGCAGTACTTC. Translating gives CASSKTGALTYEQYF. The chain links TRBV5-4 to TRBJ2-7; 8 nucleotides match TRBD1. The ends lost 4 bases at V and 2 bases at J; junction bases unmatched: 8. The CDR3 has 15 amino acids. CDR1 is SGHNT and CDR2 is YYREEE in the germline V gene (reference sequence). Full variable domain (outside the CDR3, taken from reference TRBV5-4 and TRBJ2-7): ETGVTQSPTHLIKTRGQQVTLRCSSQSGHNTVSWYQQALGQGPQFIFQYYREEENGRGNFPPRFSGLQFPNYSSELNVNALELDDSALYLCASSKTGALTYEQYFGPGTRLTVT.